A single T cell receptor (beta chain) is shown here with its context. This specimen belongs to a study of cytomegalovirus exposure and HLA in healthy donors. Vbeta (60) and Jbeta (13) primers were used in the PCR. Repertoires were generated with immunoSEQ multiplex PCR, while TCRdb's copy carries only in-frame clones and drops some. The sample has roughly 150,000 clones; around 75% are singletons. This CDR3 is 17 amino acids long. Germline V gene lookup returns CDR1 MNHNS and CDR2 SASEGT. The J segment lost 6 bases and the V segment lost 3 bases, leaving 14 bases of the junction unmatched. The sequencing sample was made of PBMCs. The receptor's source is a young man in good health and CMV-seronegative. The J gene is TRBJ2-1, the V gene TRBV6-1, with 7 nucleotides matching TRBD1. CDR3: CASSEQGVTVGFNEQFF. DNA of the CDR3: TGTGCCAGCAGTGAGCAGGGGGTAACTGTTGGGTTCAATGAGCAGTTCTTC.